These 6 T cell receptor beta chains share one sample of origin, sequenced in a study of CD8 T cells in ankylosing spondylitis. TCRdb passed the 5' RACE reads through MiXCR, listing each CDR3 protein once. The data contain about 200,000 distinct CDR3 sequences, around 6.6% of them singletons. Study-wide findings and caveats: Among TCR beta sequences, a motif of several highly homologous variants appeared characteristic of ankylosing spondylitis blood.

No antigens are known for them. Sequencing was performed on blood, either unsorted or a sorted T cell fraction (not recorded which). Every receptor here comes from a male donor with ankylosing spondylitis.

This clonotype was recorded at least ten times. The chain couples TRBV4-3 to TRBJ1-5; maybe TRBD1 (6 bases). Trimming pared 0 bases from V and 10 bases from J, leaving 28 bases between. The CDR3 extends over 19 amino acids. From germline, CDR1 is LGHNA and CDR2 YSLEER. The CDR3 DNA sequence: TGCGCCAGCAGCCAAGAACGGACAGTGACAGGCAGGGATTTAGGACCCCAGCATTTT. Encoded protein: CASSQERTVTGRDLGPQHF.

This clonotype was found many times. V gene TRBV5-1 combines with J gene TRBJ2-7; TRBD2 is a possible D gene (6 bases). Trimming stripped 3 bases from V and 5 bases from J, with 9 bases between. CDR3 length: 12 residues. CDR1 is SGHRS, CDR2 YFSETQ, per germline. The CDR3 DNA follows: TGCGCCAGCAGCTGGAGGGGAAACGAGCAGTACTTC. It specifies CASSWRGNEQYF.

The CDR3 bases are TGCAGCGTTGAAGACTATCCAGAGACCCAGTACTTC. Protein sequence: CSVEDYPETQYF. V gene TRBV29-1 combines with J gene TRBJ2-5; D is unclear. The CDR3 extends over 12 amino acids. Germline V gives CDR1 SQVTM, CDR2 ANQGSEA. The ends were cut back, 0 bases at V and 4 bases at J, with 6 bases in the middle. The whole variable domain, filled in from reference TRBV29-1 and TRBJ2-5, reads SAVISQKPSRDICQRGTSLTIQCQVDSQVTMMFWYRQQPGQSLTLIATANQGSEATYESGFVIDKFPISRPNLTFSTLTVSNMSPEDSSIYLCSVEDYPETQYFGPGTRLLVL.

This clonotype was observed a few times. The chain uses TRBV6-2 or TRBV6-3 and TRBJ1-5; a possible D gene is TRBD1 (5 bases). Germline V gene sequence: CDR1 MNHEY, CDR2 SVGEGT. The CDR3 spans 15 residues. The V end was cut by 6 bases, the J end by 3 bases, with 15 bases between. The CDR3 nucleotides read TGTGCCAGCAGGGGGGGGAGGGGTTACAATCAGCCCCAGCATTTT. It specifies CASRGGRGYNQPQHF.

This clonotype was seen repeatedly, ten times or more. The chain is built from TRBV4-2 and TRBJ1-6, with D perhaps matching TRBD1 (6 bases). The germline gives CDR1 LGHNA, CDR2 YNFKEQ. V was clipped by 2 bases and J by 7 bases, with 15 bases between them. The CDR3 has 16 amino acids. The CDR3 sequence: CASSQLVAGANSPLHF. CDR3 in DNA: TGTGCCAGCAGCCAACTTGTGGCAGGGGCGAATTCACCCCTCCACTTT.

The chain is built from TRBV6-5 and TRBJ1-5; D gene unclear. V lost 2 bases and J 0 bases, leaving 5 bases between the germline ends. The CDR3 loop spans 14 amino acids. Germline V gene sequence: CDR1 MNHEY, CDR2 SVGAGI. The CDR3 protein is CASSYKYSNQPQHF. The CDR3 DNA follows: TGTGCCAGCAGTTACAAGTATAGCAATCAGCCCCAGCATTTT.